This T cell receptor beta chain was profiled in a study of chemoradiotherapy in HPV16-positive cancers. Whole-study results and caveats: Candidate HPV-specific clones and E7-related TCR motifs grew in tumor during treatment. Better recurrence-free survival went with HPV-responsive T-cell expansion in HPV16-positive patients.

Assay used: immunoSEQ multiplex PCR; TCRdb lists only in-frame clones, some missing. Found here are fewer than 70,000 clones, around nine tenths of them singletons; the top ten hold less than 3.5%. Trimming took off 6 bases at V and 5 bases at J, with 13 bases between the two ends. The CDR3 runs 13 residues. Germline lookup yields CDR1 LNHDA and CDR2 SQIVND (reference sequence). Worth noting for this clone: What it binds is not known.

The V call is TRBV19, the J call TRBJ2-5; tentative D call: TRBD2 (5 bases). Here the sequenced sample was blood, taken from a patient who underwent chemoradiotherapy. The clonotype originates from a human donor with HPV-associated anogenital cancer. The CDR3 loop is CASSPRVLETQYF. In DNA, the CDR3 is TGTGCCAGTAGCCCGCGGGTACTGGAGACCCAGTACTTC.